This entry features one T cell receptor (beta chain) sequence. The antigen remains undetermined. The CDR3 covers 16 residues. CDR1 is MDHEN and CDR2 is SYDVKM in the germline V gene. Trimming pared 7 bases from V and 0 bases from J, leaving 16 bases between. TCRdb's copy holds only in-frame clones and misses some; the assay was immunoSEQ multiplex PCR. The top ten clones hold 5.7% of a sample with roughly 150,000 clones, 86% of them seen once. The data stem from a study of cytomegalovirus exposure and HLA in healthy donors. Study at large: Both the 100 to 150 validation repertoires and the 500 to 700 first-cohort repertoires used the same platform, as reported by a later analysis. Study-wide points: The study designated 150 or so TCR beta chains cytomegalovirus-associated. Reports described diagnosis of cytomegalovirus status by the classifier as highly specific and sensitive.

Material: PBMCs. J is TRBJ2-4 and V is TRBV28, with unresolved D. The clonotype was recovered from a woman between 25 and 40 years old in good health and CMV-seronegative. In DNA form, the CDR3 reads TGTGCCAGCATGGGCCGCCTGGGTTTAGCCAAAAACATTCAGTACTTC. Translating gives CASMGRLGLAKNIQYF.